A single sample is the source of the 2 T cell receptor beta chains below, sequenced in a study of T cell repertoires in aging, cancer and after chemotherapy. TCR beta rearrangements were amplified from peripheral blood genomic DNA. TRB rearrangements spanning V, D and J were amplified using mixed TRB-A/B primers. TCRdb called the multiplex PCR reads again in MiXCR, with one record for every CDR3 protein. The sample records roughly 18,000 distinct CDR3 sequences, approximately 40% being singletons. Sequenced sample: blood. These TCRs come from a human donor with a solid tumor.

This CDR3 is CASSFLDRSYGYTF. CDR3 in DNA: TGTGCCAGCAGTTTCTTGGACAGATCCTATGGCTACACCTTC. The rearrangement joins TRBV28 to TRBJ1-2; a weak D match, TRBD1 (6 bases). Germline lookup yields CDR1 MDHEN and CDR2 SYDVKM. The V end lost 3 bases, the J end lost 4 bases, and 12 bases lay between the germline ends. This CDR3 is 14 amino acids long.

There are a few counts of this clonotype. DNA of the CDR3: TGTGCCAGCAGCTTGGCCGTCCAAGAGACCCAGTACTTC. It is translated as CASSLAVQETQYF. V gene TRBV5-6 combines with J gene TRBJ2-5, with D unresolved. CDR1 and CDR2 (germline): SGHDT, YYEEEE. The CDR3 is 13 amino acids. V lost 0 bases to trimming and J lost 1 base, with 4 bases between them.